This T cell receptor (beta chain) came from a study of cytomegalovirus exposure and HLA in healthy donors. This CDR3 is 14 amino acids long. In germline, CDR1 is SGHDT, CDR2 YYEEEE. Trimming removed 4 bases from V and 5 bases from J, with 15 bases in between. PCR amplification relied on 60 Vbeta primers (plus 13 Jbeta primers). Method: immunoSEQ multiplex PCR; TCRdb's copy keeps in-frame clones and lacks some. The sample consists of 190,000 or so clones, about 80% of them appearing once. The specimen was PBMCs. This TCR was sampled from a boy under 18 in good health and CMV-seronegative. V gene TRBV5-6 combines with J gene TRBJ1-2; weak D call: TRBD1 (5 bases). CDR3 protein: CASSPRDSGYGYTF. Here the CDR3 DNA reads TGTGCCAGCAGCCCGCGGGACTCGGGGTATGGCTACACCTTC.